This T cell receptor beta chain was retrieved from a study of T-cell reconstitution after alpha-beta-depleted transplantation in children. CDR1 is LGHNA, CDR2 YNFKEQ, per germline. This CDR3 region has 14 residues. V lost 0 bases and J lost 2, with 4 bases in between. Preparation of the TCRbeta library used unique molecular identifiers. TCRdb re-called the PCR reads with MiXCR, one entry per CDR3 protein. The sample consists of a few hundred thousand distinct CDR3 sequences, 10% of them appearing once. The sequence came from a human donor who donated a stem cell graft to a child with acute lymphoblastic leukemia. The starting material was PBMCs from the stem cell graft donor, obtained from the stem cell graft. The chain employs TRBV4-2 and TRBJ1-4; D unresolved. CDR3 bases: TGTGCCAGCAGCCAAGATCTGACTAATGAAAAACTGTTTTTT. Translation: CASSQDLTNEKLFF.